The clone carrying this T cell receptor beta chain was counted only a few times. Antigen: not known. This CDR3 contains 12 residues. The germline gives CDR1 MDHEN, CDR2 SYDVKM. The V gene lost 1 base and the J gene lost 5 bases, with 5 bases spanning the gap. This entry belongs to a study of human T cells and chemical hapten exposure. The wider study: Small pooled library volume differences chiefly drove per-sample TCR yield variation.

Time point defined: pre-sensitization, week 0. Treatment described: therapeutic diphenylcyclopropenone sensitization with weekly scalp DPC. Study observations and caveats: Donors in the study had alopecia, meaning their immune response may differ from healthy people's.

The library attached unique molecular identifiers to individual cDNA molecules. Via MiXCR, TCRdb re-called the RACE reads, giving one row per CDR3 protein. The sample yields some 200,000 distinct CDR3 sequences, 30% seen once. This rearrangement joins TRBV28 to TRBJ1-2, with D unclear. The sample consisted of whole blood, taken in connection with sensitization to the hapten diphenylcyclopropenone (DPC). The clonotype originates from a woman under 40 with alopecia areata. Some clones in this sample may be carry-over from other donors' samples. This CDR3 is CASSLSTYGYTF. The CDR3 DNA sequence: TGTGCCAGCAGTTTATCAACTTATGGCTACACCTTC.